The 25 T cell receptor beta chains below come from one sample, sequenced in a study of neurological immune-mediated disorders. MiXCR, applied by TCRdb to the 5' RACE reads, yields one record per CDR3 protein. The sample carries roughly 62,000 distinct CDR3 sequences, 2% to 2.5% recorded once. The source material was PBMCs. These receptors originate from a man aged 45-65 years with multiple sclerosis.

The table lists this clonotype with many counts. The gene calls are TRBV7-2 and TRBJ1-2; a possible D gene is TRBD1 (5 bases). In germline, CDR1 is SGHTA, CDR2 FQGNSA. This CDR3 comprises 13 residues. V was pared by 5 bases and J by 3 bases, with 10 bases between. This CDR3 reads CASSPGTDYGYTF. The CDR3 DNA follows: TGTGCCAGCAGCCCCGGGACGGACTATGGCTACACCTTC.

Many counts were recorded for this clonotype. The V gene is TRBV5-8, the J gene TRBJ2-7; 8 bases are shared with TRBD1. V shed 4 bases and J 0 bases; nucleotides not matched to a gene: 6. CDR3 length: 15 amino acids. The germline CDR1 and CDR2 sequences are SGHTS and YDEGEE. In DNA form, the CDR3 reads TGTGCCAGCAGCCGGGCCGGGACAGGCTCCTACGAGCAGTACTTC. Translation: CASSRAGTGSYEQYF.

There are many counts of this clonotype. The V gene is TRBV5-8, the J gene TRBJ2-1; D tentatively reads TRBD1 or TRBD2 (5 bases each). The CDR3 extends over 15 amino acids. The V and J ends lost 3 bases and 0 bases respectively, with 10 bases between them. Germline V gene sequence: CDR1 SGHTS, CDR2 YDEGEE. CDR3 sequence: CASSSRDVSYNEQFF. The CDR3 DNA is TGTGCCAGCAGCTCCCGGGACGTCTCCTACAATGAGCAGTTCTTC.

The table lists this clonotype with many counts. V usage is TRBV20-1 and J usage is TRBJ2-7, with D possibly being TRBD2 (7 bases). CDR3 size: 14 residues. CDR1 and CDR2 (germline): DFQATT, SNEGSKA (reference sequence). V shed 6 bases and J shed 4 bases, with 19 bases lying between them. CDR3 protein: CSAWGGGGSYEQYF. The CDR3 region has the DNA TGCAGTGCCTGGGGGGGCGGCGGGAGTTACGAGCAGTACTTC.

This clonotype has a count of ten or more. This sequence joins TRBV9 and TRBJ1-2, with 7 bases aligning to TRBD1. The CDR3 covers 15 residues. Germline CDR1 SGDLS, CDR2 YYNGEE. Trimming took 1 base from V and 5 from J; bases not matched to a gene: 8. The CDR3 protein is CASSVQGGAGYGYTF. In nucleotides, the CDR3 is TGTGCCAGCAGCGTACAAGGGGGCGCCGGGTATGGCTACACCTTC.

This clonotype has at least ten counts. V gene TRBV3-1 combines with J gene TRBJ2-5, with 8 bases that match TRBD1. The CDR3 is made up of 14 amino acids. The germline V gene has CDR1 LGHDT and CDR2 YNNKEL (reference sequence). V dropped 3 bases and J dropped 5; count of bases not matched to a gene: 5. The CDR3 coding sequence is TGTGCCAGCAGCCACAGGACAGGGTCGGAGACCCAGTACTTC. Residues: CASSHRTGSETQYF.

There are many counts of this clonotype. The gene calls are TRBV9 and TRBJ2-3; the match to TRBD2 covers 10 bases. The CDR3 runs 18 residues. Germline V gives CDR1 SGDLS, CDR2 YYNGEE. The ends lost 3 bases at V and 3 bases at J; junction bases unmatched: 13. The CDR3 loop is CASSASQRGGRGTDTQYF. CDR3 DNA sequence: TGTGCCAGCAGCGCCTCTCAGCGGGGGGGCCGGGGGACAGATACGCAGTATTTT.

This clonotype was seen at least ten times. V is TRBV29-1 and J is TRBJ2-7, with D uncertain. Trimming removed 0 bases at V and 4 bases at J, with 19 bases between. CDR3 size: 16 residues. The germline CDR1 and CDR2 sequences are SQVTM and ANQGSEA. The CDR3 bases are TGCAGCGTTGAAGACGAGGCAGACTCTTCCCCATACGAGCAGTACTTC. Protein sequence: CSVEDEADSSPYEQYF.

This clonotype occurred many times. The CDR3 protein is CASSVASGSYEQYF. Written as DNA, the CDR3 is TGTGCCAGCAGCGTAGCTAGCGGGAGCTACGAGCAGTACTTC. This chain connects TRBV9 to TRBJ2-7, with 10 nucleotides matching TRBD2. The V gene end was trimmed by 0 bases and the J gene end by 3 bases; junction bases not matched to a gene: 0. CDR1 and CDR2 from the germline V gene are SGDLS and YYNGEE. CDR3 length equals 14 residues.

This clonotype was recorded many times. The V call is TRBV7-3, the J call TRBJ1-1, with unresolved D. V lost 5 bases and J 1 base, leaving 11 bases between the germline ends. CDR1 is SGHTA, CDR2 FQGTGA, per germline. The CDR3 contains 14 residues. The CDR3 is CASSRAGPNTEAFF. CDR3 in DNA: TGTGCCAGCAGCCGCGCCGGGCCGAACACTGAAGCTTTCTTT. Filled out from reference TRBV7-3 and TRBJ1-1, the complete variable domain reads GAGVSQTPSNKVTEKGKYVELRCDPISGHTALYWYRQSLGQGPEFLIYFQGTGAADDSGLPNDRFFAVRPEGSVSTLKIQRTERGDSAVYLCASSRAGPNTEAFFGQGTRLTVV.

This clonotype has at least ten counts. The chain joins TRBV7-2 to TRBJ2-1; 9 nucleotides agree with TRBD1. The CDR3 is 14 amino acids. In germline, CDR1 is SGHTA, CDR2 FQGNSA. J gave up 6 bases and V 5 bases, and 5 bases lay outside the gene matches. CDR3 region: CASSPWTGVNEQFF. In DNA form, the CDR3 reads TGTGCCAGCAGCCCCTGGACAGGGGTCAATGAGCAGTTCTTC. Full variable domain (outside the CDR3, taken from reference TRBV7-2 and TRBJ2-1): GAGVSQSPSNKVTEKGKDVELRCDPISGHTALYWYRQSLGQGLEFLIYFQGNSAPDKSGLPSDRFSAERTGGSVSTLTIQRTQQEDSAVYLCASSPWTGVNEQFFGPGTRLTVL.

This clonotype was counted ten times or more. J is TRBJ1-2 and V is TRBV29-1; D ambiguous. Trimming stripped 7 bases from V and 4 bases from J, with 13 bases between. CDR1 is SQVTM, CDR2 ANQGSEA, per germline. The CDR3 loop spans 12 amino acids. CDR3 in amino acids: CSAGPETYGYTF. The CDR3 DNA follows: TGCAGCGCCGGGCCCGAGACCTATGGCTACACCTTC.

This clonotype was observed at least ten times. The chain links TRBV12-3 or TRBV12-4 to TRBJ1-5; tentatively, D is TRBD1 (5 bases). The CDR3 has 13 amino acids. V lost 5 bases, J lost 7 bases, and 12 bases lay in between. The CDR3 region is CASSGAGLQPQHF. For the CDR3, the DNA is TGTGCCAGCAGTGGAGCAGGGTTGCAGCCCCAGCATTTT.

This chain uses TRBV7-2 with TRBJ2-1; D is possibly TRBD1 (5 bases). V lost 7 bases to trimming and J lost 9 bases, with 13 bases between them. From germline, CDR1 is SGHTA and CDR2 FQGNSA. This CDR3 is built from 12 residues. The CDR3 here is CASTQGYGEQFF. Written as DNA, the CDR3 is TGTGCCAGCACCCAGGGATATGGTGAGCAGTTCTTC.

This clonotype was observed many times. This chain links TRBV28 with TRBJ2-1; tentative D call: TRBD1 (5 bases). CDR3 length: 12 amino acids. The ends were cut back, 5 bases at V and 7 bases at J, with 9 bases in the middle. The germline CDR1 and CDR2 sequences are MDHEN and SYDVKM. For the CDR3, the DNA is TGTGCCAGCAGTCCCAGGGTAAATGAGCAGTTCTTC. This codes for CASSPRVNEQFF.

This clonotype came up many times. The J gene is TRBJ2-7, the V gene TRBV3-1; D gene ambiguous. CDR3 length: 11 residues. Trimming stripped 0 bases from V and 6 bases from J, with 3 bases between. The V gene's germline CDR1 is LGHDT and CDR2 YNNKEL (reference sequence). The CDR3 sequence is CASSQDSEQYF. CDR3 DNA sequence: TGTGCCAGCAGCCAAGATAGCGAGCAGTACTTC.

This chain uses TRBV11-2 with TRBJ2-2, with D unclear. Trimming removed 2 bases at V and 1 base at J, with 8 bases between. Per germline, CDR1 SGHAT and CDR2 FQNNGV. The CDR3 contains 15 residues. The CDR3 DNA is TGTGCCAGCAGCTTAAGGTGGGGGAACACCGGGGAGCTGTTTTTT. It encodes CASSLRWGNTGELFF.

Ten or more counts support this clonotype. The chain combines TRBV7-9 with TRBJ2-7, with D unresolved. V gave up 5 bases and J gave up 3 bases, with 17 bases separating them. Per germline, CDR1 SEHNR and CDR2 FQNEAQ (reference sequence). The CDR3 is made up of 15 amino acids. CDR3 bases: TGTGCCAGCAGCCGAGAGGCACAAGCCTACTACGAGCAGTACTTC. Encoded protein: CASSREAQAYYEQYF.

This clonotype was counted many times. The chain combines TRBV6-5 with TRBJ2-5, with D unclear. The CDR3 runs to 11 residues. The germline V gene encodes CDR1 MNHEY and CDR2 SVGAGI. V was pared by 5 bases and J by 5 bases, with 6 bases between. CDR3 amino acids: CASSQLETQYF. CDR3 nucleotides: TGTGCCAGCAGTCAGTTGGAGACCCAGTACTTC.

This clonotype has ten or more counts. This chain's CDR3 is CASLEAASSYNEQFF. The DNA for the CDR3 is TGTGCCAGCCTCGAAGCGGCAAGCTCCTACAATGAGCAGTTCTTC. The chain combines TRBV28 with TRBJ2-1, with a weak D call TRBD2 (5 bases). Per the germline V gene, CDR1 is MDHEN and CDR2 is SYDVKM. The CDR3 is made up of 15 amino acids. V lost 8 bases and J lost 0, with 14 bases in between.

This clonotype was detected ten times or more. The J gene is TRBJ1-1, the V gene TRBV5-8; TRBD1 might be the D (6 bases). The CDR3 is 14 amino acids. CDR1 is SGHTS and CDR2 is YDEGEE in the germline V gene. The V and J ends lost 1 base and 0 bases respectively, with 7 bases between them. The CDR3 region has the DNA TGTGCCAGCAGCTTGAGGGGGATGAACACTGAAGCTTTCTTT. Translated: CASSLRGMNTEAFF.

Ten or more counts support this clonotype. The V call is TRBV10-3, the J call TRBJ2-4; 11 bases align to TRBD1. The CDR3 runs to 18 residues. Per germline, CDR1 ENHRY and CDR2 SYGVKD. After removal of 3 bases from V and 0 bases from J, the junction contained 7 bases not matched to a gene. The CDR3 is CAISDGDRGKLAKNIQYF. CDR3 coding DNA: TGTGCCATCAGTGATGGGGACAGGGGGAAACTAGCCAAAAACATTCAGTACTTC.

A word on this clonotype: The junction departs from the called germline gene at one end, perhaps through a read error. The rearrangement links TRBV27 to TRBJ2-1, with a tentative D call TRBD2 (6 bases). This CDR3 has 13 residues. The germline V gene encodes CDR1 MNHEY and CDR2 SMNVEV (reference sequence). The CDR3 coding sequence is TGTGTCACCACCGGGAGCTCCTACAATGAGCAGATCTTC. This sequence encodes CVTTGSSYNEQIF.

About this clonotype: Sequence at one end of the junction differs from germline and may be a read error. V and J are TRBV5-6 and TRBJ1-5, with a tentative D call TRBD1 (5 bases). The CDR3 contains 16 residues. In germline, CDR1 is SGHDT, CDR2 YYEEEE. The CDR3 spells CASSLTRGYSNKTQNF. The DNA for the CDR3 is TGTGCCAGCAGCTTAACTCGGGGGTATAGCAATAAGACCCAGAATTTT.

The sample holds many counts of this clonotype. The chain carries TRBV5-1 and TRBJ2-1; 7 nucleotides agree with TRBD1. The CDR3 length is 14 residues. With 4 bases clipped from V and 3 bases from J, the junction kept 4 bases outside the gene matches. Germline assignment: CDR1 SGHRS and CDR2 YFSETQ. CDR3 bases: TGCGCCAGCAGCCCGGGACAGCTCTACAATGAGCAGTTCTTC. Its protein is CASSPGQLYNEQFF. Combining the CDR3 with reference TRBV5-1 and TRBJ2-1 gives the whole variable domain KAGVTQTPRYLIKTRGQQVTLSCSPISGHRSVSWYQQTPGQGLQFLFEYFSETQRNKGNFPGRFSGRQFSNSRSEMNVSTLELGDSALYLCASSPGQLYNEQFFGPGTRLTVL.